The clone carrying this TCR beta chain was counted only a few times. This sample was taken from a study of T cells after yellow fever vaccination. The study made its TCR cDNA through 5'RACE template switching. That step introduced a universal primer site along with UMIs. TCRdb re-derived calls from the 5' RACE reads in MiXCR, one entry per CDR3 protein. The sample lists approximately 85,000 distinct CDR3 sequences; about 14% were seen once. CDR1 is MNHEY and CDR2 is SVGAGI in the germline V gene. Trimming removed 0 bases at V and 2 bases at J, with 14 bases between. The CDR3 covers 16 residues. The sequenced sample was CD8+ T cells not binding an NS4B(214-222) dextramer, sorted from PBMCs, obtained about 20 days after the first yellow fever vaccination. The chain links TRBV6-5 to TRBJ2-7; TRBD1 is a possible D gene (6 bases). The sequence came from a man between 18 and 35 years old who received the YFV17D yellow fever vaccine. CDR3 sequence reads: CASSYSGAGSPYEQYF. The CDR3 DNA follows: TGTGCCAGCAGTTACTCGGGGGCAGGGAGTCCCTACGAGCAGTACTTC.